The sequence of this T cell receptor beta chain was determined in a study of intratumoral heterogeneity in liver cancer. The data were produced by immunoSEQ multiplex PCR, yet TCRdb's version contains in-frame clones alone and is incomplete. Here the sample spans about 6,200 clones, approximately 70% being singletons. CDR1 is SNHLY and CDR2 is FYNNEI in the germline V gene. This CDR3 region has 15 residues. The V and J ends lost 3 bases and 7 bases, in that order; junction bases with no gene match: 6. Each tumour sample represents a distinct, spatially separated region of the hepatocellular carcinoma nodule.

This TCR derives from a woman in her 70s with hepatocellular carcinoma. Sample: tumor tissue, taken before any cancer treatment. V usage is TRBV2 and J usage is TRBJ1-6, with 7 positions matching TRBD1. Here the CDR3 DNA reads TGTGCCAGCAGTGATTCTAGGGGGCAGAATTCACCCCTCCACTTT. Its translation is CASSDSRGQNSPLHF.